These 9 T cell receptor beta chains were all obtained from the same sample, sequenced in a study of sequential checkpoint blockade in melanoma. Treatment: randomized to nivolumab then ipilimumab (arm A) or the reverse (arm B). The protocol was immunoSEQ multiplex PCR, while the TCRdb copy is restricted to in-frame clones and leaves out a portion. Of fewer than 20,000 clones listed, approximately 58% are singletons. The sequencing used CD8+ T cells sorted from blood (inferred from file names), collected from a patient given nivolumab and ipilimumab in sequence. These receptors were obtained from a human donor with melanoma.

This clone was seen more than once but under ten times. The chain carries TRBV28 and TRBJ2-1; 8 bases align to TRBD1. V lost 6 bases, J lost 3 bases, and 4 bases stayed unmatched. Germline lookup yields CDR1 MDHEN and CDR2 SYDVKM. The CDR3 runs to 14 residues. CDR3 nucleotides: TGTGCCAGCAGACCGGACAGGGACTACAATGAGCAGTTCTTC. Translated, it gives CASRPDRDYNEQFF.

The gene calls are TRBV27 and TRBJ2-3, with 11 positions matching TRBD1. Germline assignment: CDR1 MNHEY and CDR2 SMNVEV (reference sequence). After removal of 4 bases from V and 4 bases from J, the junction contained 10 bases not matched to a gene. CDR3 length: 17 residues. CDR3 protein: CASSSHLRTGGSDTQYF. CDR3 nucleotide sequence: TGTGCCAGCAGTTCACATCTGCGGACAGGGGGCTCAGATACGCAGTATTTT.

This clone has a handful of counts. The V call is TRBV28, the J call TRBJ1-2, with D perhaps TRBD1 (5 bases). The CDR3 contains 16 residues. V was pared by 2 bases and J by 5 bases, with 18 bases between. Germline values: CDR1 MDHEN, CDR2 SYDVKM. The CDR3 loop is CASSLGAGQNLYGYTF. In DNA form, the CDR3 reads TGTGCCAGCAGTTTAGGGGCGGGGCAGAATCTTTATGGCTACACCTTC.

The chain is built from TRBV7-3 and TRBJ2-1; the match to TRBD1 covers 9 bases. The CDR3 is 19 residues long. CDR1 and CDR2 from the germline V gene are SGHTA and FQGTGA. With 5 bases clipped from V and 6 bases from J, the junction kept 20 bases outside the gene matches. In nucleotides, the CDR3 is TGTGCCAGCAGCCCCCCGGTCGTCGGGGACAGGGTAATAGGCAATGAGCAGTTCTTC. The encoded protein is CASSPPVVGDRVIGNEQFF.

The chain has TRBV13 and TRBJ1-6; D is unresolved. Germline CDR1 is PRHDT and CDR2 is FYEKMQ (reference sequence). CDR3 length: 12 amino acids. Trimming shortened V by 8 bases and J by 7 bases, and 9 bases separated the two germline ends. CDR3: CASQAGNSPLHF. CDR3 bases: TGTGCCAGCCAAGCGGGGAATTCACCCCTCCACTTT.

The DNA of the CDR3 is TGTGCCAGCAGTTCCGTGGAGGGCTGGTATGGCTACACCTTC. Translating it yields CASSSVEGWYGYTF. The V gene is TRBV28, the J gene TRBJ1-2; no firm D call. Per germline, CDR1 MDHEN and CDR2 SYDVKM. The CDR3 runs 14 residues. Trimming stripped 4 bases from V and 5 bases from J, with 14 bases between.

The V gene is TRBV29-1, the J gene TRBJ1-2; no reliable D call. From germline, CDR1 is SQVTM and CDR2 ANQGSEA. V was cut by 5 bases and J by 3 bases, with 10 bases left in between. There are 12 residues in the CDR3. The CDR3 nucleotides read TGCAGCGTTCTAGATTCGCACTATGGCTACACCTTC. Encoded protein: CSVLDSHYGYTF.

This rearrangement joins TRBV6-1 to TRBJ1-5; D remains unclear. Trimming took 2 bases from V and 7 from J, leaving 15 bases between them. Germline V lookup: CDR1 MNHNS, CDR2 SASEGT. This CDR3 comprises 15 residues. The CDR3 spells CASSEIGEGGQPQHF. The DNA of the CDR3 is TGTGCCAGCAGTGAAATTGGGGAGGGAGGCCAGCCCCAGCATTTT.

The chain recombines TRBV6-1 with TRBJ2-7; no definite D call. Germline V lookup: CDR1 MNHNS, CDR2 SASEGT. The CDR3 consists of 13 residues. Trimming took off 3 bases at V and 3 bases at J, with 9 bases between the two ends. The CDR3 sequence is CASSDGRHYEQYF. CDR3 nucleotides: TGTGCCAGCAGTGATGGCAGGCACTACGAGCAGTACTTC.